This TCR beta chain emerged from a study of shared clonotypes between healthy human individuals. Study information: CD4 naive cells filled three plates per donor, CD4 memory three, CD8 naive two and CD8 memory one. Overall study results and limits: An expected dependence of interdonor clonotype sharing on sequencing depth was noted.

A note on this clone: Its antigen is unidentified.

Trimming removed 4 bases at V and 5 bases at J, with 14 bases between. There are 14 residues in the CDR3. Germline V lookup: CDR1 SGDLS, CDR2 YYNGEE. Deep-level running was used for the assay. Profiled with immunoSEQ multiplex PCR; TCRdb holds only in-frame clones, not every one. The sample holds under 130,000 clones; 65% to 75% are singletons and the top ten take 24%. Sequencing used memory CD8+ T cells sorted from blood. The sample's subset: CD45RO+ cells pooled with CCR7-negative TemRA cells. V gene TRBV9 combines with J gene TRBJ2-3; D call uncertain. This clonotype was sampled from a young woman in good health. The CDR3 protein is CASSISTDQDTQYF. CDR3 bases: TGTGCCAGCAGCATAAGCACGGACCAAGATACGCAGTATTTT.